This T cell receptor (beta chain) was sequenced in a study of T cell responses to AZD1222 COVID-19 vaccine. Regarding the study as a whole: Reportedly, close to half of spike-specific TCRs are directed against unmutated variant regions. The sample set comprised mostly white British donors with more females, and clonal diversity was possibly underestimated. Baseline seropositivity characterized only a handful of AZD1222 recipients.

Investigators merged groups given second doses at roughly 4 or roughly 12 weeks. This table comes from immunoSEQ multiplex PCR, and its TCRdb copy is limited to in-frame clones, with some not included. The sample lists around 270,000 clones, approximately 94% seen once, with around 0.6% in the top ten. A remark on this clone: Its antigen remains unknown.

Deletions cut 8 bases from V and 4 bases from J, with 12 bases between. The CDR3 sequence is 13 residues long. Per germline, CDR1 SNHLY and CDR2 FYNNEI. V is TRBV2 and J is TRBJ1-3, with a weak D call TRBD1 (5 bases). The TCR originated in an adult who received the AZD1222 COVID-19 vaccine. The source was peripheral blood, collected 28 days after the second AZD1222 dose. The DNA for the CDR3 is TGTGCCAGCGGGACGGGATTAGGAAACACCATATATTTT. Its protein product is CASGTGLGNTIYF.